This T cell receptor beta chain was sequenced for a study of spatial heterogeneity in lung cancer. The J segment lost 6 bases and the V segment lost 5 bases, leaving 4 bases of the junction unmatched. This CDR3 contains 12 residues. Germline values: CDR1 SQVTM, CDR2 ANQGSEA. Described time point: sample taken at primary tumor resection. One entry per CDR3 protein results from TCRdb running MiXCR on the 5' RACE reads. The sample yields about 140 distinct CDR3 sequences, around 18% seen once. Relative to its sample, this clonotype is hyperexpanded. Found in a library prepared for alpha chains, this beta chain is an off-target read, and its abundance has little meaning.

The receptor comes from a male donor with early-stage non-small cell lung cancer. The specimen comprised normal lung tissue next to the tumor, sampled at surgery. The chain recombines TRBV29-1 with TRBJ2-1; TRBD2 matches 7 bases. This CDR3 reads CSVPRTSNEQFF. CDR3 in DNA: TGCAGCGTTCCCCGGACTAGCAATGAGCAGTTCTTC.